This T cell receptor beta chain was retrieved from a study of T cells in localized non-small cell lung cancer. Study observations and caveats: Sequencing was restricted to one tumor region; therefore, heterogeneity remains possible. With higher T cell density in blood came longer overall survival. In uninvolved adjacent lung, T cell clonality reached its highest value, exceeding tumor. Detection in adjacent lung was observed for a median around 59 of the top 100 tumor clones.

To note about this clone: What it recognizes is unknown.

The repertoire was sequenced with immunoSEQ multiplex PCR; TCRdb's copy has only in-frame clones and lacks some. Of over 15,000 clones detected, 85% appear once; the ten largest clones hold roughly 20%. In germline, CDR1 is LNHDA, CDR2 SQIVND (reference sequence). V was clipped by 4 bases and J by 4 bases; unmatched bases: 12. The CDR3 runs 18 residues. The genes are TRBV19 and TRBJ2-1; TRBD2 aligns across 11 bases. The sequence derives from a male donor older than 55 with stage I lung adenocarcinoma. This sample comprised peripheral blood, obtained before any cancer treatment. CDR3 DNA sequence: TGTGCCAGTAGTACCTTAACCGGGACTAGCGGTCCTTACAATGAGCAGTTCTTC. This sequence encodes CASSTLTGTSGPYNEQFF.